This entry is about one T cell receptor (beta chain). What it recognizes is unknown. This CDR3 has 14 amino acids. In germline, CDR1 is SNHLY, CDR2 FYNNEI. V dropped 6 bases and J dropped 4 bases, with 16 bases sitting between them. This sample is drawn from a study of shared clonotypes between healthy human individuals. Findings of the study overall: Clonotypes which were not shared had lower generation probabilities than clonotypes that all four donors shared. Only blood was sampled, and tissue TCR repertoires likely differ from blood ones. A few donors showed sharing of approximately 5% of naive CD4 clonotypes.

The test was conducted at deep level. Repertoires were generated with immunoSEQ multiplex PCR, while TCRdb's copy carries only in-frame clones and drops some. The sample includes over a million clones, roughly 96% of them seen just once. The chain uses TRBV2 and TRBJ2-7; tentatively, D is TRBD1 (6 bases). What was sequenced was naive CD4+ T cells sorted from blood. Noted subset: CD45RA+ positively selected. The TCR was taken from a man aged 30 to 45 in good health. CDR3: CASRKGGDAYEQYF. CDR3 DNA: TGTGCCAGCAGAAAAGGGGGTGATGCTTACGAGCAGTACTTC. Full variable domain (missing parts from reference TRBV2 and TRBJ2-7): EPEVTQTPSHQVTQMGQEVILRCVPISNHLYFYWYRQILGQKVEFLVSFYNNEISEKSEIFDDQFSVERPDGSNFTLKIRSTKLEDSAMYFCASRKGGDAYEQYFGPGTRLTVT.